This T cell receptor beta chain was recovered during a study of T cells expressing NK-cell markers. For the study at large: In the group of eight sequenced donors, seven were HCMV-seropositive and one was seronegative.

As regards this clonotype: Its antigen is unidentified.

TCRdb reprocessed the 5' RACE reads and reports one entry per CDR3 protein, with no DNA. Its listing shows fewer than 400,000 distinct CDR3 sequences. CDR3 size: 16 residues. Germline values: CDR1 SGHTA, CDR2 FQGTGA. General study findings and limits: For about six donors, the dominant NKG2C+ clonotypes made up roughly 1.0-7.5% of their CD8+ T cells.

The TCR originated in a woman aged 45-65 years in good health. The genes are TRBV7-3 and TRBJ2-3; TCRdb calls TRBD2, which cannot be checked without DNA. The sample consisted of blood T cells: a sorted CD56 or NKG2C T cell subset, CD4+ or CD8+ T cells, or bulk PBMC T cells (not recorded which). This CDR3 is CASSSPGTSIPDTQYF.